This T cell receptor beta chain was documented in a study of shared clonotypes between healthy human individuals. Whole-study context: There were three CD4 naive, three CD4 memory, two CD8 naive and one CD8 memory plates per donor.

Method: immunoSEQ multiplex PCR; TCRdb's copy keeps in-frame clones and lacks some. The sample contains around 2.3 million clones, around 95% of which appear only once. Findings and limits, study-wide: Several donors held roughly 5% of naive CD4 clonotypes in common. In contrast to clonotypes shared by all four donors, non-shared clonotypes had lower generation probabilities.

This CDR3 has 13 residues. Trimming pared 5 bases from V and 2 bases from J, leaving 11 bases between. The V gene's germline CDR1 is SGHNT and CDR2 YYREEE (reference sequence). Of note for this clone: No antigen is known for it.

This TCR was sampled from a man between 18 and 29 years old in good health. Sample: naive CD4+ T cells sorted from blood. Subset of the sample: CD45RA+ positively selected. V usage is TRBV5-4 and J usage is TRBJ2-7, with a weak D call TRBD2 (6 bases). The CDR3, as DNA: TGTGCCAGCAGTGGTGGGGGGACCTACGAGCAGTACTTC. Protein product: CASSGGGTYEQYF.